The entry below describes one TCR beta chain. Its antigen is currently unknown. Noted time point: persistent/refractory GD, antithyroid drugs over 5 years with positive TRAb. Construction of the TCR library relied on RNA isolated from PBMCs. Each of the patients was recruited from an endocrinology department situated in Xi'an, China. The sample belongs to a study of regulatory T cells in long-lasting Graves disease. The study's findings and limits: Comparison showed that persistent patients shared more public clonotypes (over 2,500) than new patients (966).

TCR beta libraries were built with iRepertoire HTBI primers and Arm-PCR of CDR3 regions. Each CDR3 protein is one row after TCRdb ran MiXCR on the multiplex PCR reads. The sample lists approximately 290,000 distinct CDR3 sequences, 22% occurring once. The germline gives CDR1 SGHTA, CDR2 FQGTGA. V was pared by 1 base and J by 1 base, with 7 bases between. The CDR3 covers 14 residues. The material sequenced was peripheral blood mononuclear cells (PBMCs), taken when the disease was refractory, from a patient treated with antithyroid drugs. V gene TRBV7-3 combines with J gene TRBJ1-1; no clear D. The source is a female donor with Graves disease. CDR3 nucleotide sequence: TGTGCCAGCAGCTTAAAATGGGAGAACACTGAAGCTTTCTTT. This encodes CASSLKWENTEAFF.